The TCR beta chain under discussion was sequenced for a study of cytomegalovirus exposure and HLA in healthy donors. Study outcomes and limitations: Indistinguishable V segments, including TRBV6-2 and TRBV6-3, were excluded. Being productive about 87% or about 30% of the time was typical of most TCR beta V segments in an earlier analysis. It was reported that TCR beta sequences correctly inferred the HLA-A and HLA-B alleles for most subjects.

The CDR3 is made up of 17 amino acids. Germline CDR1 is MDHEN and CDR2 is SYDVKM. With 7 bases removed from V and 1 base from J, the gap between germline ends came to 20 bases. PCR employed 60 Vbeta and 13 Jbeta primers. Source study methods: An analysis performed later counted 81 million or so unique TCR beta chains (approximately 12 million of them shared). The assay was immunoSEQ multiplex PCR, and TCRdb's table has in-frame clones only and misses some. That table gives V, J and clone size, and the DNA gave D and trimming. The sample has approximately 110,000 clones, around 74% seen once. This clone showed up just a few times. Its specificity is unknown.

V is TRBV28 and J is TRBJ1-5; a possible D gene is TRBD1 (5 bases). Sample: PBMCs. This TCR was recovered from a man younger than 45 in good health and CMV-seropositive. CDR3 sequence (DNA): TGTGCCAGCACCCCTCGGACGGGGGGAGTGAGCAATCAGCCCCAGCATTTT. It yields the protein CASTPRTGGVSNQPQHF.